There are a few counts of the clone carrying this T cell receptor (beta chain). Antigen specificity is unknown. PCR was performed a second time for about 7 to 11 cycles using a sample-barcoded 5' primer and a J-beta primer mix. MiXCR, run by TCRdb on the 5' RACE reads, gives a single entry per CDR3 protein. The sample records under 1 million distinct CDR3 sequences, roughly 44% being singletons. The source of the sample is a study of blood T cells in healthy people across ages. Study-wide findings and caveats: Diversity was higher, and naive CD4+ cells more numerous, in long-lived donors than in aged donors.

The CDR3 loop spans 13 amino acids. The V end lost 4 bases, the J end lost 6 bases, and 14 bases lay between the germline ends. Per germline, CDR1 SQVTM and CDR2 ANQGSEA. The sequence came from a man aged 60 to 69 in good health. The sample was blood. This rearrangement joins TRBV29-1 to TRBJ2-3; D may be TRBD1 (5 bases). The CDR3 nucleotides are TGCAGCGTTGTTGGAAAGGGGTTGGATACGCAGTATTTT. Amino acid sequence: CSVVGKGLDTQYF.